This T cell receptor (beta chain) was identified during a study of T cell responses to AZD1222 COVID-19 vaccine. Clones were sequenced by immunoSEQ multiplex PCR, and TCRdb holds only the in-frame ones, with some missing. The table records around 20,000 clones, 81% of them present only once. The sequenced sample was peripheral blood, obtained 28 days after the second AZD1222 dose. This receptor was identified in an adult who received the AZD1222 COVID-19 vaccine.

In DNA, the CDR3 is TGTGCCAGCAGCTTGGTGGCAGGGTCAGGCGAGCAGTACTTC. Protein product: CASSLVAGSGEQYF. The chain joins TRBV5-4 to TRBJ2-7; D is possibly TRBD1 (5 bases). CDR1 and CDR2 from the germline V gene are SGHNT and YYREEE (reference sequence). The V gene lost 0 bases and the J gene lost 6 bases, with 13 bases spanning the gap. The CDR3 is 14 residues long.